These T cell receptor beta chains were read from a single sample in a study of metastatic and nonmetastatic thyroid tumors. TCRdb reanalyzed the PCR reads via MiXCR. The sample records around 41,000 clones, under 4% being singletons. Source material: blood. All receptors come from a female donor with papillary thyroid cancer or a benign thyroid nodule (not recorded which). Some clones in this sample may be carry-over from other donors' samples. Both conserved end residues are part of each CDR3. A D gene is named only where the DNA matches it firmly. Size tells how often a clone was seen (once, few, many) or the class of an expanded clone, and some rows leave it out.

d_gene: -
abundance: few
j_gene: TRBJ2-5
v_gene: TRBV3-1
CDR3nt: TGTGCCAGCAGCCAGGATATCACTCAGGGTCCTCTTGAGACCCAGTACTTC
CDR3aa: CASSQDITQGPLETQYF

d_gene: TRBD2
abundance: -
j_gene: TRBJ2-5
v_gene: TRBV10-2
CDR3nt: TGCGCCAGCTTGACTAGCGGGAATCGAGAGACCCAGTACTTC
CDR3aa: CASLTSGNRETQYF

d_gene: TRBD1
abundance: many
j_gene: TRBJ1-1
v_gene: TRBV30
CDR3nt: TGTGCCTGGAGTGTACCTCTACACGGGACAGGGGATATTAACACTGAAGCTTTCTTT
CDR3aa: CAWSVPLHGTGDINTEAFF

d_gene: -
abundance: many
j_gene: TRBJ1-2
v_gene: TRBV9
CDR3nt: TGTGCCAGCAGCCCGCGTCCGGCAGGGTCATATGGCTACACCTTC
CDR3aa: CASSPRPAGSYGYTF

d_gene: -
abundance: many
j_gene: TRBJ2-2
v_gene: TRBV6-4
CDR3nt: TGTGCCAGCAGTGACTCGAACAGTATGCTCGGGGAGCTGTTTTTT
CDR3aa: CASSDSNSMLGELFF

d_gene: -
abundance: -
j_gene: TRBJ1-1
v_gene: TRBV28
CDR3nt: TGTGCCAGCAGTTTATACAGGGAGTTCACTGAAGCTTTCTTT
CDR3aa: CASSLYREFTEAFF

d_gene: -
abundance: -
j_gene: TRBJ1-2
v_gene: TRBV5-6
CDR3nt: TGTGCCAGCAGCTTTGATAAAGCGGGCGCGAGAGGCTACACCTTC
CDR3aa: CASSFDKAGARGYTF

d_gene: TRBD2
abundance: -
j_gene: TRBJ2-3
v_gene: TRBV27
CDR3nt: TGTGCCAGCAGTTCCCAATCTAGCGGGGGGCCAGATACGCAGTATTTT
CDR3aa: CASSSQSSGGPDTQYF

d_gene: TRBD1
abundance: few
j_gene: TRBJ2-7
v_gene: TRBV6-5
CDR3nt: TGTGCCAGCAGTTACCCCGGAAGGAGACAGGGAAGGAAGAACGAGCAGTACTTC
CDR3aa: CASSYPGRRQGRKNEQYF

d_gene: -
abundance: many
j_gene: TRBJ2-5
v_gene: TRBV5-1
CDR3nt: TGCGCCAGCAGCTTGAAGCAAGAGACCCAGTACTTC
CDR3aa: CASSLKQETQYF

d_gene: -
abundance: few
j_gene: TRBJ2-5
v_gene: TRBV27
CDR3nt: TGTGCCAGCAGTTCGTGGGAGACCCAGTACTTC
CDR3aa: CASSSWETQYF

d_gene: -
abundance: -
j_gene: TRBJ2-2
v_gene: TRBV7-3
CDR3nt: TGTGCCAGCATCCCAGACATGGGGGAGCTGTTTTTT
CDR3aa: CASIPDMGELFF

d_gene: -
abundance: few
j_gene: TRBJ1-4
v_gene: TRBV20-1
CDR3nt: TGCAGTGCCCGGACAGCCTCTGAAAAACTGTTTTTT
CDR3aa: CSARTASEKLFF

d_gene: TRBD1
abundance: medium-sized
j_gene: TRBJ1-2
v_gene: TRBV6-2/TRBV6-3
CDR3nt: TGTGCCAGCAGTTACCCTACAGGGGGTAGTGGCTACACCTTC
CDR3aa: CASSYPTGGSGYTF

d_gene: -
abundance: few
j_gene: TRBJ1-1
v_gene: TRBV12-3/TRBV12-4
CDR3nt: TGTGCCAGCAGTTTTTTGGTTTTGACTGAAGCTTTCTTT
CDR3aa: CASSFLVLTEAFF

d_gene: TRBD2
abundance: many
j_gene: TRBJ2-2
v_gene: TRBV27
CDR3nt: TGTGCCAGCAGTTTTAGGCTGACTAGCGGCTATCCCGGGGAGCTGTTTTTT
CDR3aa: CASSFRLTSGYPGELFF

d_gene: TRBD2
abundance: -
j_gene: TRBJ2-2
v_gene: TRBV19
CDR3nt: TGTGCCAGTAAGAGCGGGGACGCGAACACCGGGGAGCTGTTTTTT
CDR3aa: CASKSGDANTGELFF

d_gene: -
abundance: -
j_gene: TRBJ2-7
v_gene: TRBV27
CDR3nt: TGTGCCAGCAGTCCCCTCGGACTCCGCCACTACGAGCAGTACTTC
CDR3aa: CASSPLGLRHYEQYF

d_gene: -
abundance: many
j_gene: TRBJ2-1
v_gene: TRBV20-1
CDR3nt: TGCAGTGCTAGAACAGGGTTGTACAATGAGCAGTTCTTC
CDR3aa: CSARTGLYNEQFF

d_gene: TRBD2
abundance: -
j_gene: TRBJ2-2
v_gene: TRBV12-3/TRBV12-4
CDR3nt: TGTGCCAGCAGTTTAGCGGGAGGGCGGGGGGAGCTGTTTTTT
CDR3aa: CASSLAGGRGELFF

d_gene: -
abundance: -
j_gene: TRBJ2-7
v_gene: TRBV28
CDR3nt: TGTGCCAGCAGTTTGAGTACCAATACCTACGAGCAGTACTTC
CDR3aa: CASSLSTNTYEQYF

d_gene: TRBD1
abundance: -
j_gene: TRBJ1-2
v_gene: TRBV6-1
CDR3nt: TGTGCCAGCAGTGAAGCGCAGGGGGTGGGCTATGGCTACACCTTC
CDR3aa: CASSEAQGVGYGYTF

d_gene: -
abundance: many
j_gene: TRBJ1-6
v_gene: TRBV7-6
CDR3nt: TGTGCCAGCAGCTTAAGGGGCCCACCTAATTCACCCCTCCACTTT
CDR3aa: CASSLRGPPNSPLHF

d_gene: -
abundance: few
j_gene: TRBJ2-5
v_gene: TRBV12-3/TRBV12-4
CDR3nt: TGTGCCAGCAGTTCAGGGGTATGGGAGACCCAGTACTTC
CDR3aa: CASSSGVWETQYF

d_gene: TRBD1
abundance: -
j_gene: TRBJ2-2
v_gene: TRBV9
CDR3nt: TGTGCCAGAAGCGCCAGCCAGGGGGCGATCGGGGAGCTGTTTTTT
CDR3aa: CARSASQGAIGELFF

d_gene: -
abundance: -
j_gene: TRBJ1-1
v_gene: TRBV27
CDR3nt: TGTGCCAGCAGGGACATAAGGTTGCCACGGGAAGCTTTCTTT
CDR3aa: CASRDIRLPREAFF

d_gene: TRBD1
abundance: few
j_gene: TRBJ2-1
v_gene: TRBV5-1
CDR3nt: TGCGCCAGCAGCTTCAGTCCGGGACAGGGGGGCGAGCAGTTCTTC
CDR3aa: CASSFSPGQGGEQFF

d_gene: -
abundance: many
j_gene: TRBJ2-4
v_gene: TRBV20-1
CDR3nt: TGCAGTGCCCCGGATGTACAAAACATTCAGTACTTC
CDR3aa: CSAPDVQNIQYF

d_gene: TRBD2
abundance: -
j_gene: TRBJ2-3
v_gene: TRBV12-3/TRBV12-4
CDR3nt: TGTGCCAGCAGCCTGGGACTAGCGGGAGAGGGCACAGATACGCAGTATTTT
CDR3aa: CASSLGLAGEGTDTQYF

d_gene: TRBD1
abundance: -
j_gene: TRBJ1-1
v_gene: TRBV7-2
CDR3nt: TGTGCCAGCAGCCTAAACAGGGGAACTGAAGCTTTCTTT
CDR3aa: CASSLNRGTEAFF

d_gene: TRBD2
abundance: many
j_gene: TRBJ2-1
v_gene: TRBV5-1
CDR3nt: TGCGCCAGCAGCACCACACTAGCGCCGGGGGAAAATGAGCAGTTCTTC
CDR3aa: CASSTTLAPGENEQFF

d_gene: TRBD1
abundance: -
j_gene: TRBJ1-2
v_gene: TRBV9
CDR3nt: TGTGCCAGCAGCGTAGTAGGGACAGGGGGCGAGGGCTATGGCTACACCTTC
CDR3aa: CASSVVGTGGEGYGYTF

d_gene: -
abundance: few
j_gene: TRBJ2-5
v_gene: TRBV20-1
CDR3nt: TGCAGTGCCTTAGACTACAGACTAGACAAGGAGACCCAGTACTTC
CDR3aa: CSALDYRLDKETQYF

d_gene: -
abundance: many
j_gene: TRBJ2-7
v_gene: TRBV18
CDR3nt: TGTGCCAGCTCACCCCGGGACTCCTCCTACGAGCAGTACTTC
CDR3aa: CASSPRDSSYEQYF

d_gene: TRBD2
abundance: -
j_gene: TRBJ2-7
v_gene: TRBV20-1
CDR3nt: TGCAGCGGCAGGGGGACTAGCGATTACGAGCAGTACTTC
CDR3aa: CSGRGTSDYEQYF

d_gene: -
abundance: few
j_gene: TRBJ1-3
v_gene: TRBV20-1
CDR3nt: TGCAGTGCTAGATTGGACAGAAGAAACACCATATATTTT
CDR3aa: CSARLDRRNTIYF

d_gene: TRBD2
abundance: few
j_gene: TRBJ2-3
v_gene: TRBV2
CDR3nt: TGTGCCAGCACCCCCCCATGGGGACTAGACACAGATACGCAGTATTTT
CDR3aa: CASTPPWGLDTDTQYF

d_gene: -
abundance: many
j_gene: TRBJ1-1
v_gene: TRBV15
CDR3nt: TGTGCCACCAGCAGAGGGTGGGGGGGGAACACTGAAGCTTTCTTT
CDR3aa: CATSRGWGGNTEAFF

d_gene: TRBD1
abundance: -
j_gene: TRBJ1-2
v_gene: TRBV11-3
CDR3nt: TGTGCCAGCAGCTTGACAGGGGCGAATAACTATGGCTACACCTTC
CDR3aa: CASSLTGANNYGYTF

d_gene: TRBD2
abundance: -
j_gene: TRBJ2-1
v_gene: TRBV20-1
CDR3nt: TGCAGTGCTAGATCGGCTAGCGGGAAACCCTACAATGAGCAGTTCTTC
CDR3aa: CSARSASGKPYNEQFF

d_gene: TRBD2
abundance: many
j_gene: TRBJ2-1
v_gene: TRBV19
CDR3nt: TGTGCCAGTAACGTAGCGGGTGATTACAATGAGCAGTTCTTC
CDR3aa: CASNVAGDYNEQFF

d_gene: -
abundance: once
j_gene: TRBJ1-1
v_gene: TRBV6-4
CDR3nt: TGTGCCTGCAGGGGTTCGGGCAAGAACACTGAAGCTTTCTTT
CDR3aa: CACRGSGKNTEAFF

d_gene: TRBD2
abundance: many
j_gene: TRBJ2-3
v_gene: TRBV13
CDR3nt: TGTGCCAGCAGCTTAGGCGGGAGGGTCACAGATACGCAGTATTTT
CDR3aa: CASSLGGRVTDTQYF

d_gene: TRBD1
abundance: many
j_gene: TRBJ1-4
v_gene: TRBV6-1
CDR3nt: TGTGCCAGCAGTTACAGGGGACCTACAACTAATGAAAAACTGTTTTTT
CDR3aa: CASSYRGPTTNEKLFF

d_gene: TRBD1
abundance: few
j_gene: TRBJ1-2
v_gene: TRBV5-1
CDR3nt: TGCGCCAGCAGTTCACGGGCCCAGGGGGCAGGTGGCTACACCTTC
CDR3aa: CASSSRAQGAGGYTF

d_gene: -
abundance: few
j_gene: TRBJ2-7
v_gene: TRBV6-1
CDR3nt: TGTGCCAGCAGTAGGGGCGCCAGCTCCTACGAGCAGTACTTC
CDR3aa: CASSRGASSYEQYF

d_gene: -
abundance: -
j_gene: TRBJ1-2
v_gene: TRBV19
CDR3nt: TGTGCCAGTAGTGCGGGAGTGGATGGCTACACCTTC
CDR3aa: CASSAGVDGYTF

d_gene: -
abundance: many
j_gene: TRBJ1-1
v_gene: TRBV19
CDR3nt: TGTGCCAGTAGTATTCAGGGTGGGGGGGGGAAGGCTTTCTTT
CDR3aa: CASSIQGGGGKAFF

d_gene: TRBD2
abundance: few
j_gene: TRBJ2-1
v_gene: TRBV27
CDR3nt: TGTGCCAGCAGTTTATCAAGCGGGGGGGCCAATGAGCAGTTCTTC
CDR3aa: CASSLSSGGANEQFF

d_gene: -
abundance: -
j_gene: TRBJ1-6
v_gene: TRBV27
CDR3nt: TGTGCCAGCAGACTTAGCTCAGGGGTGTCACCCCTCCACTTT
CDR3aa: CASRLSSGVSPLHF

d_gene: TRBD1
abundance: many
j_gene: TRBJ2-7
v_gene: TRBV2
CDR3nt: TGTGCCAGCAGTGACCCGGGACAGGCCACCTACGAGCAGTACTTC
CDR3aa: CASSDPGQATYEQYF

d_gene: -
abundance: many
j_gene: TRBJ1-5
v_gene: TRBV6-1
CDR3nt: TGTGCCAGCAGAACACTTAACCAGCCCCAGCATTTT
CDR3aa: CASRTLNQPQHF

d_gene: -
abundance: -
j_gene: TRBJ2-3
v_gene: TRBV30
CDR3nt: TGTGCCTGGAGCCTGGGGGATACGCAGTATTTT
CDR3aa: CAWSLGDTQYF